These T cell receptor beta chains were read from a single sample in a study of T cells in Graves' hyperthyroidism and ophthalmopathy. MiXCR, run by TCRdb on the multiplex PCR reads, gives a single entry per CDR3 protein. The sample lists a few hundred thousand distinct CDR3 sequences, 20% to 25% occurring once. Sequencing used blood. These receptors were taken from a woman in her 70s with Graves' ophthalmopathy. CDR3s include the opening cysteine and the closing phenylalanine or tryptophan. The order of the fields is V gene, CDR3 length, D gene, clone size, J gene, CDR3 protein, CDR3 DNA. The D gene is left open where the match is weak. Rows may omit the clone size; those that give it use once, few, many or a size class.

v_call: TRBV7-9
cdr3_length: 14
d_call: NA
clone_size: NA
j_call: TRBJ1-1
cdr3_aa: CASSTPYRTLEAFF
cdr3_nt: TGTGCCAGCAGCACCCCTTACAGGACCCTTGAAGCTTTCTTT

v_call: TRBV30
cdr3_length: 14
d_call: NA
clone_size: NA
j_call: TRBJ2-5
cdr3_aa: CAWSSGTYGETQYF
cdr3_nt: TGTGCCTGGAGTTCGGGGACGTACGGGGAGACCCAGTACTTC

v_call: TRBV2
cdr3_length: 15
d_call: TRBD1
clone_size: many
j_call: TRBJ2-3
cdr3_aa: CASSEARTGVDTQYF
cdr3_nt: TGTGCCAGCAGTGAAGCGAGGACAGGGGTGGATACGCAGTATTTT

v_call: TRBV2
cdr3_length: 13
d_call: TRBD1
clone_size: many
j_call: TRBJ1-2
cdr3_aa: CASNDREGHGYTF
cdr3_nt: TGTGCCAGCAACGACAGGGAAGGGCATGGCTACACCTTC

v_call: TRBV6-1
cdr3_length: 15
d_call: TRBD1
clone_size: NA
j_call: TRBJ1-5
cdr3_aa: CASSEAGGESQPQHF
cdr3_nt: TGTGCCAGCAGTGAGGCAGGGGGCGAAAGTCAGCCCCAGCATTTT

v_call: TRBV12-3/TRBV12-4
cdr3_length: 14
d_call: NA
clone_size: NA
j_call: TRBJ1-6
cdr3_aa: CASSLGDYNSPLHF
cdr3_nt: TGTGCCAGCAGTTTGGGGGACTATAATTCACCCCTCCACTTT

v_call: TRBV20-1
cdr3_length: 12
d_call: NA
clone_size: many
j_call: TRBJ2-7
cdr3_aa: CSASDRTDEQYF
cdr3_nt: TGCAGTGCAAGTGACAGGACCGACGAGCAGTACTTC

v_call: TRBV7-3
cdr3_length: 13
d_call: TRBD2
clone_size: NA
j_call: TRBJ2-3
cdr3_aa: CASSPGLADTQYF
cdr3_nt: TGTGCCAGCAGCCCGGGACTAGCAGATACGCAGTATTTT

v_call: TRBV28
cdr3_length: 15
d_call: NA
clone_size: NA
j_call: TRBJ2-6
cdr3_aa: CASSSKFSGANVLTF
cdr3_nt: TGTGCCAGCAGTTCGAAGTTCTCTGGGGCCAACGTCCTGACTTTC

v_call: TRBV6-2/TRBV6-3
cdr3_length: 16
d_call: TRBD2
clone_size: few
j_call: TRBJ2-1
cdr3_aa: CATYSLLAGDATEQFF
cdr3_nt: TGTGCCACTTATTCATTGCTAGCGGGAGATGCAACTGAGCAGTTCTTC

v_call: TRBV9
cdr3_length: 17
d_call: TRBD2
clone_size: few
j_call: TRBJ2-1
cdr3_aa: CASSHGTSGRNYNEQFF
cdr3_nt: TGTGCCAGCAGCCACGGGACTAGCGGGCGAAACTACAATGAGCAGTTCTTC

v_call: TRBV20-1
cdr3_length: 14
d_call: NA
clone_size: NA
j_call: TRBJ1-1
cdr3_aa: CSAQFGQQNTEAFF
cdr3_nt: TGCAGTGCTCAATTCGGGCAGCAGAACACTGAAGCTTTCTTT

v_call: TRBV7-9
cdr3_length: 15
d_call: NA
clone_size: NA
j_call: TRBJ1-3
cdr3_aa: CASSSPGQLETTIYF
cdr3_nt: TGTGCCAGCAGCTCTCCGGGACAATTAGAAACCACCATATATTTT

v_call: TRBV6-5
cdr3_length: 15
d_call: NA
clone_size: few
j_call: TRBJ2-1
cdr3_aa: CASSYSGGGSNEQFF
cdr3_nt: TGTGCCAGCAGTTACTCGGGTGGGGGTAGCAATGAGCAGTTCTTC